This T cell receptor (beta chain) was sequenced during a study of blood T cell repertoires in COVID-19. Overall study: Specimens from acute and convalescent COVID-19 originated in the United States, Italy and Spain. Sources were T cells, B-cell-depleted T cells, or PBMCs; the material itself was cDNA or gDNA.

Original data processing: Amplification from reference gene primers served as the basis for estimated nucleated cell counts. Some clones are missing from TCRdb's copy, which holds only in-frame ones; the method was immunoSEQ multiplex PCR. The V and J calls and clone size were taken over from that table, and D and trimming were inferred from the DNA. Among approximately 260,000 clones listed, about four fifths were seen once. The CDR3 is made up of 14 amino acids. Germline CDR1 is MDHEN and CDR2 is SYDVKM. The V and J ends lost 5 bases and 8 bases respectively, with 18 bases between them. This clonotype was sampled from an elderly woman with acute or convalescent COVID-19. What was sequenced was peripheral blood. This chain connects TRBV28 to TRBJ1-2; TRBD1 is a possible D gene (5 bases). The DNA for the CDR3 is TGTGCCAGCAGTCCTCCAGGGCCCGTAGGAGGCTACACCTTC. This codes for CASSPPGPVGGYTF.